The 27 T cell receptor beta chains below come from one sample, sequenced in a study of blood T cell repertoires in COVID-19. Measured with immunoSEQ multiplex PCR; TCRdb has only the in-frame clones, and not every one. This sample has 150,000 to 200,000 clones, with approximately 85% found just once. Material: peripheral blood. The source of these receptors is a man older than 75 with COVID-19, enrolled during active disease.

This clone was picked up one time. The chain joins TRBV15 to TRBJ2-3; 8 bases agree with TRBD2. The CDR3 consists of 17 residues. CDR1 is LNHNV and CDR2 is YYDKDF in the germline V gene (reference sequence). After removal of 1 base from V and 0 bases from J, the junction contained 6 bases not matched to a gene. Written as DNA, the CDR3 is TGTGCCACCAGCAGAGGTGTGCCGGGGGGGAGCACAGATACGCAGTATTTT. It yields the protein CATSRGVPGGSTDTQYF.

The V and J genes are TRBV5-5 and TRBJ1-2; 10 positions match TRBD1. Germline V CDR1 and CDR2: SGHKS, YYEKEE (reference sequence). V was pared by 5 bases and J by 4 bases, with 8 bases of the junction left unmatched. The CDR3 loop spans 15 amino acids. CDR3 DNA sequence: TGTGCCAGCAGAGGAGGACAGGGGGTTCTCTATGGCTACACCTTC. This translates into CASRGGQGVLYGYTF.

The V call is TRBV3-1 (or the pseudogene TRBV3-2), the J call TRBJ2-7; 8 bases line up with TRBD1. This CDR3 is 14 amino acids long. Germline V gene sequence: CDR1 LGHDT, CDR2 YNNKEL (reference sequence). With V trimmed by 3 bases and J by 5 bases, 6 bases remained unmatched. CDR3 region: CASSHTGGIDEQYF. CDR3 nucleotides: TGTGCCAGCAGCCATACAGGGGGAATCGACGAGCAGTACTTC.

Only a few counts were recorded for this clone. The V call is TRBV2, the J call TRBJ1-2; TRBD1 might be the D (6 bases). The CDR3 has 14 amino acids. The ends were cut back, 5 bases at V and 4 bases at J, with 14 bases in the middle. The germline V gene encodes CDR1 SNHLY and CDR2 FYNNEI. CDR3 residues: CASSPRDKGYGYTF. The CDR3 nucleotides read TGTGCCAGCAGTCCCAGGGACAAAGGCTATGGCTACACCTTC.

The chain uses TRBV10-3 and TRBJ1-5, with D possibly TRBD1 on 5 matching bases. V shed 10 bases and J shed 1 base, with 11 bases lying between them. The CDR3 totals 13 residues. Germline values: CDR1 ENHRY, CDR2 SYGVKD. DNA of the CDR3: TGTGCCACCCAGGGTTTAAGCAATCAGCCCCAGCATTTT. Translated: CATQGLSNQPQHF.

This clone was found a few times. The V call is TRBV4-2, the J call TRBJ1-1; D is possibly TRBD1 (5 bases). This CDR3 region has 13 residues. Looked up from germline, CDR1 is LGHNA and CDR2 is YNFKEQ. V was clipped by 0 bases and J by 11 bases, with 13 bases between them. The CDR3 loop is CASSQDSQGGAFF. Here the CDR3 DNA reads TGTGCCAGCAGCCAAGATTCTCAGGGAGGCGCTTTCTTT.

CDR3 bases: TGTGCCAGTAGTATAGAGCAGACAGCCCTTTATGGCTACACCTTC. It is translated as CASSIEQTALYGYTF. The chain employs TRBV19 and TRBJ1-2; a weak D match, TRBD1 (5 bases). This CDR3 is 15 amino acids long. Germline V gene sequence: CDR1 LNHDA, CDR2 SQIVND (reference sequence). V was pared by 0 bases and J by 5 bases, with 13 bases between.

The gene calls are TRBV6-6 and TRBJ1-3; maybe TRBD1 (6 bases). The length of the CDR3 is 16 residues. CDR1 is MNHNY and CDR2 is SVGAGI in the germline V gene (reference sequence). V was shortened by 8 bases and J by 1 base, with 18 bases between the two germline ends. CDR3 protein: CASGNRGGGSGNTIYF. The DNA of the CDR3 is TGTGCCAGCGGCAATAGAGGGGGGGGGTCTGGAAACACCATATATTTT.

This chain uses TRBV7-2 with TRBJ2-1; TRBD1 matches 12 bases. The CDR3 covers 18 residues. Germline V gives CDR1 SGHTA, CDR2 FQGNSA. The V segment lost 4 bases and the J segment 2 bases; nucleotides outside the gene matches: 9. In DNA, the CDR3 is TGTGCCAGCAGCTCTCCGGGACAGGGGGCGCGGGCCTACAATGAGCAGTTCTTC. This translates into CASSSPGQGARAYNEQFF. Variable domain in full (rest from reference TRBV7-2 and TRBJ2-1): GAGVSQSPSNKVTEKGKDVELRCDPISGHTALYWYRQSLGQGLEFLIYFQGNSAPDKSGLPSDRFSAERTGGSVSTLTIQRTQQEDSAVYLCASSSPGQGARAYNEQFFGPGTRLTVL.

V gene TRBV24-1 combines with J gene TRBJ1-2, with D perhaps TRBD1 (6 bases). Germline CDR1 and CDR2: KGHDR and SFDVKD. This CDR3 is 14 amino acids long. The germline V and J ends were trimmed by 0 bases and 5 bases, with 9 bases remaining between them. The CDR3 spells CATSDLRQGYGYTF. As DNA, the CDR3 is TGTGCCACCAGTGATTTGAGGCAGGGGTATGGCTACACCTTC.

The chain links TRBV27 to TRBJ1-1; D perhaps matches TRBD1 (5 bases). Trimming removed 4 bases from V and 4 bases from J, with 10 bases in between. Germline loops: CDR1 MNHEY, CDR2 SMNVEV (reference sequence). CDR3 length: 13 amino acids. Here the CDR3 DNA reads TGTGCCAGCAGTTCCTCGGGGGGCACTGAAGCTTTCTTT. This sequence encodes CASSSSGGTEAFF.

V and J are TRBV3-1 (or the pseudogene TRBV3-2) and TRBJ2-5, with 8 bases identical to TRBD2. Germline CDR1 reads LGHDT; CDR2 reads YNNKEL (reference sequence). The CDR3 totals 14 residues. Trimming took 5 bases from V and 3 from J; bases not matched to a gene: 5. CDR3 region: CASSLSTSEETQYF. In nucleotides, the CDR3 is TGTGCCAGCAGCTTATCGACTAGCGAAGAGACCCAGTACTTC.

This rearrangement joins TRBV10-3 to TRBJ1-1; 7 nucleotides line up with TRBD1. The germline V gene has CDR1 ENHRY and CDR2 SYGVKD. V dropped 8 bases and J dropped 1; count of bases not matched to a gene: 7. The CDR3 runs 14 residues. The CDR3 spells CAIGGDSGNTEAFF. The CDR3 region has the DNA TGTGCCATCGGAGGGGACAGTGGGAACACTGAAGCTTTCTTT.

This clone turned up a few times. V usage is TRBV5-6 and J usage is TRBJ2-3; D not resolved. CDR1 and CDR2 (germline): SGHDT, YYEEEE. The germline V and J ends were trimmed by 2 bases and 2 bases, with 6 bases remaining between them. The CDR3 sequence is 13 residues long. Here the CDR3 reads CASSFRPTDTQYF. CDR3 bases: TGTGCCAGCAGCTTCCGTCCCACAGATACGCAGTATTTT.

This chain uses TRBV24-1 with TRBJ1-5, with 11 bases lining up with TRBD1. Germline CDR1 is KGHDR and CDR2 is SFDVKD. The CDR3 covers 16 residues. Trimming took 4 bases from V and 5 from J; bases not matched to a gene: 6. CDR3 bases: TGTGCCACCAGTGACCCAGGACAGGGGGCCGATCAGCCCCAGCATTTT. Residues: CATSDPGQGADQPQHF.

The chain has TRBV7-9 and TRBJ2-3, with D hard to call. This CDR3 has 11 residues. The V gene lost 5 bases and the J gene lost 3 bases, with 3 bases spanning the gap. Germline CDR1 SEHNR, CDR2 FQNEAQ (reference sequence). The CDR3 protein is CASSATDTQYF. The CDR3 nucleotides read TGTGCCAGCAGCGCGACAGATACGCAGTATTTT.

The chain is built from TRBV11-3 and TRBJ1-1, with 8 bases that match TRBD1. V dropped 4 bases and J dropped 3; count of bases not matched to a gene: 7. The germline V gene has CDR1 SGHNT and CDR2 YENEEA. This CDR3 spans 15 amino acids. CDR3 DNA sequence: TGTGCCAGCAGCTCCGGGACAGGAGCCGACACTGAAGCTTTCTTT. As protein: CASSSGTGADTEAFF.

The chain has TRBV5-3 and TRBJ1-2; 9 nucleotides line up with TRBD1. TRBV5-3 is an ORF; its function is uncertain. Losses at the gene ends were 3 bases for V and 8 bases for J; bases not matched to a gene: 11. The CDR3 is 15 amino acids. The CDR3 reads CARSCRDRVRYGYTF. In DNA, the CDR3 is TGTGCCAGAAGCTGCCGGGACAGGGTAAGGTACGGCTACACCTTC.

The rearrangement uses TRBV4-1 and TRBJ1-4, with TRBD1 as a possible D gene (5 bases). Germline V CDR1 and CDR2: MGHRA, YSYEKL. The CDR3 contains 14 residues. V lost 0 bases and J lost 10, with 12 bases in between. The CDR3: CASSQDLGVGKLFF. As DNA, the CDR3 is TGCGCCAGCAGCCAAGATTTAGGGGTGGGAAAACTGTTTTTT.

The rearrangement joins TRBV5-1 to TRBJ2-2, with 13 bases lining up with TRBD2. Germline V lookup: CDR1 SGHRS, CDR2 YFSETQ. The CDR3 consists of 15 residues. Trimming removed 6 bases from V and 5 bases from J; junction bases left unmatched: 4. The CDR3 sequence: CASTQTSGGTGELFF. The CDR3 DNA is TGCGCCAGCACCCAGACTAGCGGGGGGACCGGGGAGCTGTTTTTT.

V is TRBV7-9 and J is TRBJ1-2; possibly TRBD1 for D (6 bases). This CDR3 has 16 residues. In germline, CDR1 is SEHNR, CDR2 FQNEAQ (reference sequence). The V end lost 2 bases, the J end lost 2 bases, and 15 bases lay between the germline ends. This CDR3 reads CASSLTRGLQNYGYTF. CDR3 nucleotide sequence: TGTGCCAGCAGCTTAACCAGGGGCCTCCAAAACTATGGCTACACCTTC.

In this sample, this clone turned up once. The CDR3 here is CASSLDGASQETQYF. In DNA, the CDR3 is TGTGCCAGCAGCTTAGATGGGGCAAGTCAAGAGACCCAGTACTTC. The V gene is TRBV11-3, the J gene TRBJ2-5, with a weak D call TRBD1 (5 bases). Trimming cost V 0 bases and J 2 bases, with 10 bases left between them. The CDR3 totals 15 residues. Germline V gives CDR1 SGHNT, CDR2 YENEEA.

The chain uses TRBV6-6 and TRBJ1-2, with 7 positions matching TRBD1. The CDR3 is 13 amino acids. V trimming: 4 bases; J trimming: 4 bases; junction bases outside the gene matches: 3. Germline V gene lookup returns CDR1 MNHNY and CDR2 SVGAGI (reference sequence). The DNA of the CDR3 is TGTGCCAGCAGTTTCCGGGACAGCTATGGCTACACCTTC. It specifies CASSFRDSYGYTF.

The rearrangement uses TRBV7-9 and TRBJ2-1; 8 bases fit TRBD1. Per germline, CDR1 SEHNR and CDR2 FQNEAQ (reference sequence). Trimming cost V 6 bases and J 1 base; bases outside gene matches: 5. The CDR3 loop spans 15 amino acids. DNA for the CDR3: TGTGCCAGCAGTTTCAGGGGGCAATCCTACAATGAGCAGTTCTTC. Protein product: CASSFRGQSYNEQFF.

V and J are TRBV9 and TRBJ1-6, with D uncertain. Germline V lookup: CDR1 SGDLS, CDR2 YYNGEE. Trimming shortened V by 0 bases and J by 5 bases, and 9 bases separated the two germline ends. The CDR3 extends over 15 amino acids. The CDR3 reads CASSVDVDNNSPLHF. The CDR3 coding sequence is TGTGCCAGCAGCGTAGATGTAGATAATAATTCACCCCTCCACTTT. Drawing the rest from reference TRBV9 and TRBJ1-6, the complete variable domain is DSGVTQTPKHLITATGQRVTLRCSPRSGDLSVYWYQQSLDQGLQFLIQYYNGEERAKGNILERFSAQQFPDLHSELNLSSLELGDSALYFCASSVDVDNNSPLHFGNGTRLTVT.

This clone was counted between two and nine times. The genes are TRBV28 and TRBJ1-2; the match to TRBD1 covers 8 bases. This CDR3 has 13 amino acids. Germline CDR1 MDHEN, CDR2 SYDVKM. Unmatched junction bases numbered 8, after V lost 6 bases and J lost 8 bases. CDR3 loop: CASRSTGVRGYTF. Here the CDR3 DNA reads TGTGCCAGCAGATCGACAGGGGTTCGGGGCTACACCTTC.

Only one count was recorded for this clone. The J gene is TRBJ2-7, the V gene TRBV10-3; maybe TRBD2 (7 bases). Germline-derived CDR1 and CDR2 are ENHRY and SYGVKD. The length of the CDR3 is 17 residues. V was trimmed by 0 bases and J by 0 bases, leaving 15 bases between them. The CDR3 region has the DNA TGTGCCATCAGTGAGTCGGGGAGGGGGGCCAGCTCCTACGAGCAGTACTTC. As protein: CAISESGRGASSYEQYF.